This T cell receptor beta chain was captured in a study of blood T cell repertoires in COVID-19. Study-level background: COVID-19 samples, acute and convalescent, were from the United States, Italy and Spain. From T cells, B-cell-depleted T cells, or PBMCs came the material, which was cDNA or gDNA.

In the original analysis: Scientists estimated how many nucleated cells there were by amplifying reference gene primers. TCRdb's copy holds only in-frame clones and misses some; the assay was immunoSEQ multiplex PCR. D and trimming were read from the DNA, whereas the V and J calls and clone size are those reported in that table. The sample comprises roughly 140,000 clones, 65% to 80% of which are singletons, and roughly 4.3% rests with the top ten. The CDR3 is 17 residues long. Per germline, CDR1 MNHEY and CDR2 SMNVEV (reference sequence). With 6 bases clipped from V and 2 bases from J, the junction kept 13 bases outside the gene matches.

The TCR was taken from a man aged 60-69 years with acute or convalescent COVID-19. This chain joins TRBV27 and TRBJ2-5; TRBD2 matches 9 bases. The sample consisted of peripheral blood. CDR3 sequence reads: CASSRDSGRTLQETQYF. The CDR3 nucleotides are TGTGCCAGCAGCCGCGACAGCGGGAGGACCTTACAAGAGACCCAGTACTTC.